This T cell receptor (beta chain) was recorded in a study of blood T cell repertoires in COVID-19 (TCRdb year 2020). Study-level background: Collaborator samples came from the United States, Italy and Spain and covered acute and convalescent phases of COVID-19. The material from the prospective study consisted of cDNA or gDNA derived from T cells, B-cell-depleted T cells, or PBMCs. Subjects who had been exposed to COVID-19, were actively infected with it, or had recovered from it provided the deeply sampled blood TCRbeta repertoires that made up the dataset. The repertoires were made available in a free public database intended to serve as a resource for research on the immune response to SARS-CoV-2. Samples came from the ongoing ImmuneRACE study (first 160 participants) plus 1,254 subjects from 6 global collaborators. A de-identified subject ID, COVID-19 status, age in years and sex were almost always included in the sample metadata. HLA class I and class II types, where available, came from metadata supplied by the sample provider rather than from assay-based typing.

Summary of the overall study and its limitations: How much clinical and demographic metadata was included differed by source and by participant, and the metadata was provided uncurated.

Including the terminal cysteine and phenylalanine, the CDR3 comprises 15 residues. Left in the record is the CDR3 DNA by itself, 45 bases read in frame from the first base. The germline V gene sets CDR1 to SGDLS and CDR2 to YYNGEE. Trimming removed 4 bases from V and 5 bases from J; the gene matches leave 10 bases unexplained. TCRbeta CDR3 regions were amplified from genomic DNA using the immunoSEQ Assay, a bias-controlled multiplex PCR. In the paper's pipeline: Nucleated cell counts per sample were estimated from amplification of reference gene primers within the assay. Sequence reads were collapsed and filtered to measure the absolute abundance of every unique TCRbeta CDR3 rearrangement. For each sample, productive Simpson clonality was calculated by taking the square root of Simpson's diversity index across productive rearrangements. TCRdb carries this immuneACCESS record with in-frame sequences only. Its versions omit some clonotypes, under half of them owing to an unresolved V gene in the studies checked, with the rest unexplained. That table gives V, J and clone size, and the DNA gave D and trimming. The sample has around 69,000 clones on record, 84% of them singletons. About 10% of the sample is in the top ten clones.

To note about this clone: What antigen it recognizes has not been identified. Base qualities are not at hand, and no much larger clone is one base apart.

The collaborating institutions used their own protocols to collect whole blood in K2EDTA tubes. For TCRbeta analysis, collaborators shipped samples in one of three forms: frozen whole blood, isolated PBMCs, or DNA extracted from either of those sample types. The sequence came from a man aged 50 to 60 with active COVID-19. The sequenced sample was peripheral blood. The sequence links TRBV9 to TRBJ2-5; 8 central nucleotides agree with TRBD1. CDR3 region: CASSHRDRPPETQYF. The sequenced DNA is TGTGCCAGCAGCCACCGGGACAGGCCCCCGGAGACCCAGTACTTC.